These 29 T cell receptor beta chains were sequenced from one sample in a study of CD8+ T cells in alopecia areata. Sequencing relied on a cDNA template that was reverse transcribed from extracted RNA. Method: immunoSEQ multiplex PCR; TCRdb's copy keeps in-frame clones and lacks some. The sample includes more than 95,000 clones, about 46% of them seen just once. Sequencing was performed on NKG2D-low CD8+ T cells sorted from blood. These receptors were collected from a human donor with alopecia areata.

Regarding this clone: The same CDR3 can be traced to other DNA sequences in this sample. The chain joins TRBV29-1 to TRBJ2-7; no clear D. In germline, CDR1 is SQVTM, CDR2 ANQGSEA. V was pared by 4 bases and J by 0 bases, with 10 bases between. The CDR3 runs to 13 residues. The CDR3 spells CSVVRPSSYEQYF. For the CDR3, the DNA is TGCAGCGTTGTCCGGCCGAGCTCCTACGAGCAGTACTTC.

This chain joins TRBV5-1 and TRBJ2-5, with a possible D match to TRBD1 (5 bases). The CDR3 is made up of 14 amino acids. The V gene's germline CDR1 is SGHRS and CDR2 YFSETQ. Trimming pared 4 bases from V and 9 bases from J, leaving 19 bases between. CDR3 sequence reads: CASSQPDMVQAQYF. The CDR3 nucleotides are TGCGCCAGCAGCCAACCGGACATGGTTCAAGCCCAGTACTTC.

This clone was picked up a small number of times. The V and J genes are TRBV28 and TRBJ2-7; possibly TRBD1 or TRBD2 for D (5 bases each). V shed 2 bases and J shed 2 bases, with 7 bases lying between them. The CDR3 length is 13 residues. CDR1 MDHEN and CDR2 SYDVKM come from the germline V gene. The CDR3 reads CASSLGTAYEQYF. Here the CDR3 DNA reads TGTGCCAGCAGTTTAGGGACGGCCTACGAGCAGTACTTC.

The chain carries TRBV30 and TRBJ2-1, with 8 bases lining up with TRBD1. The CDR3 length is 11 residues. V was pared by 4 bases and J by 9 bases, with 2 bases of the junction left unmatched. The germline V gene has CDR1 GTSNPN and CDR2 SVGIG (reference sequence). CDR3 nucleotide sequence: TGTGCCTGGATGACAGGGGCTGAGCAGTTCTTC. This translates into CAWMTGAEQFF.

This clone has more than one count but fewer than ten. This sequence joins TRBV29-1 and TRBJ1-1; no firm D call. The V end was cut by 1 base, the J end by 0 bases, with 3 bases between. The length of the CDR3 is 12 residues. The germline V gene has CDR1 SQVTM and CDR2 ANQGSEA. The CDR3 bases are TGCAGCGTTGAAGGGATGAACACTGAAGCTTTCTTT. Encoded protein: CSVEGMNTEAFF.

This chain joins TRBV29-1 and TRBJ2-7, with 8 bases lining up with TRBD2. CDR1 and CDR2 from the germline V gene are SQVTM and ANQGSEA. V gave up 7 bases and J gave up 5 bases; unmatched junction bases: 10. The CDR3 totals 13 residues. CDR3 DNA sequence: TGCAGCGGTACCGGGGGGGCCTTAGACGAGCAGTACTTC. Its protein is CSGTGGALDEQYF.

The chain carries TRBV5-1 and TRBJ2-7; D is uncertain. CDR1 and CDR2 (germline): SGHRS, YFSETQ. The CDR3 spans 11 residues. The V and J ends lost 0 bases and 9 bases respectively, with 7 bases between them. The CDR3 spells CASSLDGWQYF. The CDR3, as DNA: TGCGCCAGCAGCTTGGATGGGTGGCAGTACTTC. The full variable domain, in which reference TRBV5-1 and TRBJ2-7 provide the parts outside the CDR3, is KAGVTQTPRYLIKTRGQQVTLSCSPISGHRSVSWYQQTPGQGLQFLFEYFSETQRNKGNFPGRFSGRQFSNSRSEMNVSTLELGDSALYLCASSLDGWQYFGPGTRLTVT.

This clone has a handful of counts. The chain joins TRBV29-1 to TRBJ1-1; D gene unclear. Trimming left V 2 bases short and J 0 bases short, with 10 bases between. The CDR3 is 14 amino acids. Germline CDR1 reads SQVTM; CDR2 reads ANQGSEA. CDR3 DNA sequence: TGCAGCGTTGAATTCCTGGAAATGAACACTGAAGCTTTCTTT. Residues: CSVEFLEMNTEAFF.

The CDR3 is CSVGPGTGGQPQHF. CDR3 bases: TGCAGCGTTGGGCCCGGGACAGGGGGTCAGCCCCAGCATTTT. This sequence joins TRBV29-1 and TRBJ1-5; 11 bases are a match to TRBD1. The CDR3 contains 14 residues. Looked up from germline, CDR1 is SQVTM and CDR2 is ANQGSEA. Germline trimming cut 4 bases from V and 6 bases from J; bases unmatched to any gene: 5.

This clone was detected only a few times. The chain links TRBV29-1 to TRBJ1-4; D is unresolved. This CDR3 has 13 residues. The V end was cut by 2 bases, the J end by 7 bases, with 11 bases between. Germline V gene data show CDR1 as SQVTM and CDR2 as ANQGSEA. The CDR3 loop is CSVERPESEKLFF. CDR3 in DNA: TGCAGCGTTGAAAGGCCAGAAAGTGAAAAACTGTTTTTT. Combining the CDR3 with reference TRBV29-1 and TRBJ1-4 gives the whole variable domain SAVISQKPSRDICQRGTSLTIQCQVDSQVTMMFWYRQQPGQSLTLIATANQGSEATYESGFVIDKFPISRPNLTFSTLTVSNMSPEDSSIYLCSVERPESEKLFFGSGTQLSVL.

The J gene is TRBJ2-1, the V gene TRBV6-5; 7 bases line up with TRBD2. Germline lookup yields CDR1 MNHEY and CDR2 SVGAGI. V lost 4 bases to trimming and J lost 5 bases; unmatched junction nucleotides: 8. This CDR3 is 15 amino acids long. CDR3 sequence reads: CASSFAASGNNEQFF. CDR3 nucleotide sequence: TGTGCCAGCAGTTTTGCGGCTAGCGGAAACAATGAGCAGTTCTTC.

This clone was counted between two and nine times. The chain employs TRBV28 and TRBJ2-2; 9 bases line up with TRBD1. After removal of 4 bases from V and 6 bases from J, the junction contained 9 bases not matched to a gene. Germline lookup yields CDR1 MDHEN and CDR2 SYDVKM. CDR3 size: 16 residues. The CDR3 region is CASSSRDREEAGELFF. The CDR3 region has the DNA TGTGCCAGCAGTTCCCGGGACAGGGAAGAGGCCGGGGAGCTGTTTTTT.

The CDR3 protein is CASSQVGSAGYTF. DNA for the CDR3: TGCGCCAGCAGCCAAGTAGGCAGCGCTGGCTACACCTTC. The chain has TRBV4-1 and TRBJ1-2; D gene uncertain. V lost 1 base and J 7 bases, leaving 10 bases between the germline ends. CDR1 and CDR2 (germline): MGHRA, YSYEKL. This CDR3 is 13 amino acids long.

V gene TRBV2 combines with J gene TRBJ2-7, with D maybe TRBD1 (5 bases). There are 13 residues in the CDR3. Germline V gene sequence: CDR1 SNHLY, CDR2 FYNNEI. Between the trimmed V and J ends, which lost 10 bases and 2 bases, there was a span of 15 bases. CDR3 in DNA: TGTGCCATCCGCACCGACAGAGCCTACGAGCAGTACTTC. Its protein product is CAIRTDRAYEQYF. The full variable domain, its missing parts supplied by reference TRBV2 and TRBJ2-7, is EPEVTQTPSHQVTQMGQEVILRCVPISNHLYFYWYRQILGQKVEFLVSFYNNEISEKSEIFDDQFSVERPDGSNFTLKIRSTKLEDSAMYFCAIRTDRAYEQYFGPGTRLTVT.

V usage is TRBV29-1 and J usage is TRBJ2-7, with D perhaps matching TRBD1 (5 bases). Germline assignment: CDR1 SQVTM and CDR2 ANQGSEA. V lost 0 bases, J lost 7 bases, and 19 bases lay in between. This CDR3 has 15 amino acids. CDR3 residues: CSVEDPVQGLPEQYF. The CDR3 DNA is TGCAGCGTTGAAGATCCCGTGCAGGGCCTACCGGAGCAGTACTTC.

The table lists this clone with a few counts. V usage is TRBV19 and J usage is TRBJ2-6; D gene unclear. Germline assignment: CDR1 LNHDA and CDR2 SQIVND (reference sequence). This CDR3 has 15 amino acids. Trimming shortened V by 3 bases and J by 0 bases, and 6 bases separated the two germline ends. The CDR3 DNA reads as TGTGCCAGTAGTATGGAAAGCTCTGGGGCCAACGTCCTGACTTTC. Protein: CASSMESSGANVLTF.

J is TRBJ1-2 and V is TRBV29-1, with D possibly being TRBD1 (5 bases). Trimming took off 3 bases at V and 0 bases at J, with 11 bases between the two ends. Looked up from germline, CDR1 is SQVTM and CDR2 is ANQGSEA. The CDR3 is 14 amino acids. In DNA, the CDR3 is TGCAGCGTTGATACAGGACGAGCTAACTATGGCTACACCTTC. This encodes CSVDTGRANYGYTF.

Comments on this clone: The sample carries other DNA sequences with the same CDR3. The chain uses TRBV29-1 and TRBJ2-1; 16 bases match TRBD2. Germline V gives CDR1 SQVTM, CDR2 ANQGSEA. V lost 6 bases, J lost 7 bases, and 3 bases stayed unmatched. CDR3 length equals 14 residues. In nucleotides, the CDR3 is TGCAGCGTGGGACTAGCGGGAGGGGGTAATGAGCAGTTCTTC. Translated: CSVGLAGGGNEQFF.

This clone has only a few counts. The CDR3 is CSVDKGTGGYTF. CDR3 coding DNA: TGCAGCGTTGATAAGGGGACAGGAGGCTACACCTTC. J is TRBJ1-2 and V is TRBV29-1, with 8 positions matching TRBD1. CDR1 SQVTM and CDR2 ANQGSEA come from the germline V gene. Trimming cost V 3 bases and J 8 bases; bases outside gene matches: 5. This CDR3 contains 12 residues.

The chain recombines TRBV29-1 with TRBJ2-3; D remains ambiguous. The germline CDR1 and CDR2 sequences are SQVTM and ANQGSEA. The V end lost 5 bases, the J end lost 4 bases, and 13 bases lay between the germline ends. This CDR3 is 13 amino acids long. CDR3 protein: CSVNTMSPDTQYF. In DNA, the CDR3 is TGCAGCGTTAACACGATGAGCCCAGATACGCAGTATTTT.

This chain links TRBV5-6 with TRBJ1-2, with 7 bases matching TRBD1. This CDR3 contains 13 residues. J gave up 7 bases and V 4 bases, and 7 bases lay outside the gene matches. Per germline, CDR1 SGHDT and CDR2 YYEEEE. The CDR3 DNA reads as TGTGCCAGCAGCCCAGGAGGGGGCGGTGGCTACACCTTC. Translated, it gives CASSPGGGGGYTF.

The CDR3 reads CASSAPGGRETQYF. The CDR3 coding sequence is TGTGCCAGCAGCGCACCTGGGGGGAGAGAGACCCAGTACTTC. The chain carries TRBV5-6 and TRBJ2-5, with D maybe TRBD2 (6 bases). Looked up from germline, CDR1 is SGHDT and CDR2 is YYEEEE. The CDR3 extends over 14 amino acids. Trimming took 4 bases from V and 4 from J, leaving 14 bases between them.

The chain couples TRBV30 to TRBJ2-5; TRBD1 matches 9 bases. Looked up from germline, CDR1 is GTSNPN and CDR2 is SVGIG (reference sequence). V lost 2 bases to trimming and J lost 3 bases; unmatched junction nucleotides: 4. CDR3 size: 14 residues. The CDR3 DNA reads TGTGCCTGGAGTATGGGACAGGGCGAAGAGACCCAGTACTTC. It encodes CAWSMGQGEETQYF. Full variable domain (rest looked up from reference TRBV30 and TRBJ2-5): SQTIHQWPATLVQPVGSPLSLECTVEGTSNPNLYWYRQAAGRGLQLLFYSVGIGQISSEVPQNLSASRPQDRQFILSSKKLLLSDSGFYLCAWSMGQGEETQYFGPGTRLLVL.

The chain employs TRBV5-1 and TRBJ1-4; 10 positions agree with TRBD1. Germline V gives CDR1 SGHRS, CDR2 YFSETQ. V lost 4 bases and J lost 8; bases outside the gene matches: 5. The CDR3 loop spans 14 amino acids. CDR3: CASSAGQGPEKLFF. In DNA form, the CDR3 reads TGCGCCAGCAGCGCGGGACAGGGGCCCGAAAAACTGTTTTTT.

This chain joins TRBV27 and TRBJ2-5; no clear D gene. V was cut by 1 base and J by 5 bases, with 8 bases left in between. From germline, CDR1 is MNHEY and CDR2 SMNVEV (reference sequence). This CDR3 is built from 13 residues. This chain's CDR3 is CASSLWVGETQYF. Written as DNA, the CDR3 is TGTGCCAGCAGTTTATGGGTGGGGGAGACCCAGTACTTC.

This clone was seen a few times. The chain links TRBV29-1 to TRBJ1-2; D unresolved. CDR3 length: 11 amino acids. Germline V lookup: CDR1 SQVTM, CDR2 ANQGSEA. The germline V and J ends were trimmed by 3 bases and 8 bases, with 10 bases remaining between them. The CDR3 region has the DNA TGCAGCGTTGAGGAGCCCCGCGGCTACACCTTC. Protein: CSVEEPRGYTF. Complete variable domain (other parts from reference TRBV29-1 and TRBJ1-2): SAVISQKPSRDICQRGTSLTIQCQVDSQVTMMFWYRQQPGQSLTLIATANQGSEATYESGFVIDKFPISRPNLTFSTLTVSNMSPEDSSIYLCSVEEPRGYTFGSGTRLTVV.

This clone has only a few counts. The V gene is TRBV12-5, the J gene TRBJ2-1; possibly TRBD1 for D (6 bases). The germline V gene has CDR1 LGHNT and CDR2 FRNRAP. This CDR3 spans 16 amino acids. Trimming removed 2 bases at V and 1 base at J, with 12 bases between. The CDR3 coding sequence is TGTGCTAGTGGTTTGACCCACAGGGAATCCTACAATGAGCAGTTCTTC. This codes for CASGLTHRESYNEQFF.

The gene calls are TRBV29-1 and TRBJ2-7; TRBD2 is a possible D gene (6 bases). The CDR3 is 14 amino acids. Between the trimmed V and J ends, which lost 0 bases and 6 bases, there was a span of 15 bases. Germline loops: CDR1 SQVTM, CDR2 ANQGSEA. The CDR3 reads CSVEDWSQGGEQYF. The CDR3 DNA reads TGCAGCGTTGAAGATTGGTCTCAGGGAGGCGAGCAGTACTTC.

The CDR3 DNA follows: TGTGCCAGCAGCCCAAACCCTACAGGGGAGGGGTACTTC. Amino acids: CASSPNPTGEGYF. The chain combines TRBV5-6 with TRBJ2-4, with D possibly called TRBD1 or TRBD2 (7 bases each). Germline CDR1 is SGHDT and CDR2 is YYEEEE. V dropped 4 bases and J dropped 15 bases, with 20 bases sitting between them. CDR3 length: 13 amino acids.